This T cell receptor (beta chain) was documented in a study of regulatory T cells in long-lasting Graves disease. Study in general: Graves' patients, diagnosed recently, had received antithyroid drugs under 3 months.

CDR1 and CDR2 from the germline V gene are MNHNS and SASEGT. Deletions cut 6 bases from V and 4 bases from J, with 15 bases between. The CDR3 spans 14 residues. At least ten counts were recorded for this clonotype. Its antigen is not identified. Libraries of TCR beta came from iRepertoire HTBI primers plus Arm-PCR of CDR3 regions. TCRdb used MiXCR to reprocess the multiplex PCR reads, holding one entry per CDR3 protein. Of hundreds of thousands of distinct CDR3 sequences in the sample, approximately 15% were seen once. Documented time point: newly diagnosed GD, antithyroid drugs for less than 3 months. RNA from PBMCs was the source of the TCR library. Overall study results and limits: Among samples with persistent disease, TRBV28, TRBJ1-2 and TRBJ2-5 were favored.

This sample was also put to use in a study of T cells in Graves' hyperthyroidism and ophthalmopathy. That paper adds: Hyperthyroidism patients were newly diagnosed, had disease duration under 2 months, and were aged 18 to 65 years. TCR CDR3 regions were first amplified by RT-PCR with HTBI primers.

This receptor was identified in a woman in her twenties or thirties with Graves disease. The V and J genes are TRBV6-1 and TRBJ1-2, with D possibly being TRBD1 (5 bases). The input for sequencing was peripheral blood mononuclear cells (PBMCs), taken at new diagnosis, from a patient treated with antithyroid drugs. The CDR3 DNA reads TGTGCCAGCAGGGGCGAGGGGCAGTCCTATGGCTACACCTTC. This sequence encodes CASRGEGQSYGYTF.